Given below is one T cell receptor beta chain in context. There are 15 residues in the CDR3. V lost 8 bases and J 9 bases, leaving 22 bases between the germline ends. In germline, CDR1 is MNHEY, CDR2 SMNVEV (reference sequence). The data are from a study of shared clonotypes between healthy human individuals. Assay: immunoSEQ multiplex PCR; the TCRdb copy retains only in-frame clones and omits some. Altogether roughly 2.5 million clones are present, approximately 94% being singletons, with the ten largest covering about 0.13%. The rearrangement links TRBV27 to TRBJ1-4; D may be TRBD1 (6 bases). This receptor was taken from a man in his late teens or twenties in good health. The sample taken for sequencing was naive CD4+ T cells sorted from blood. Subset noted: CD45RA+ positively selected. The CDR3 here is CASGLTGHMVKKLFF. As DNA, the CDR3 is TGTGCCAGCGGACTAACGGGACATATGGTGAAAAAACTGTTTTTT.